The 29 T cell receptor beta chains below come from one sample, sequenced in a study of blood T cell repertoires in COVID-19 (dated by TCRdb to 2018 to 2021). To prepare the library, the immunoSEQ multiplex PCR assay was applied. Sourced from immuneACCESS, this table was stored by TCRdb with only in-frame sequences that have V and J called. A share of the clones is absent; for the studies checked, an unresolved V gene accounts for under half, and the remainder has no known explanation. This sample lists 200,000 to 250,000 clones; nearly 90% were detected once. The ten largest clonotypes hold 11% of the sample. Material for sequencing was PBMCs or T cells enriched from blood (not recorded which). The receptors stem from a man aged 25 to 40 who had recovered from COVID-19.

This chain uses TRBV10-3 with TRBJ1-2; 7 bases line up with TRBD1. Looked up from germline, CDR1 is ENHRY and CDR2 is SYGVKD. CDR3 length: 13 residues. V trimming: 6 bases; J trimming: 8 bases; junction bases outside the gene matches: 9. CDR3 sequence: CAIRPTGVDGYTF. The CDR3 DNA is TGTGCCATCAGACCCACAGGGGTTGACGGCTACACCTTC.

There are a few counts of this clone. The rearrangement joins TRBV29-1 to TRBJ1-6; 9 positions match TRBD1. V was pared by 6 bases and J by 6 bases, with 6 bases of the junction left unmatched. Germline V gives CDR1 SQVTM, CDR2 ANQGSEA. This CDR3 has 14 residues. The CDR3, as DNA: TGCAGCGTGGGCGAGGACAGGGGTAATTCACCCCTCCACTTT. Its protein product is CSVGEDRGNSPLHF.

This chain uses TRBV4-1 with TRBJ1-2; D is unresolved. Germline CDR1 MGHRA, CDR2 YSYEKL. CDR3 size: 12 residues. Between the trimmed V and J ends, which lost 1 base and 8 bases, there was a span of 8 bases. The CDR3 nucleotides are TGCGCCAGCAGCCAAGGTACGCGGGGCTACACCTTC. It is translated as CASSQGTRGYTF.

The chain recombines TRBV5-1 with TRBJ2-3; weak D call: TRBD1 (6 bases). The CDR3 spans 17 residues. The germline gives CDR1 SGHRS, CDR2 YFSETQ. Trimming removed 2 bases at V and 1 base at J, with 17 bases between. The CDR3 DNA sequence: TGCGCCAGCAGCTTACTACAGGGCTTGGAGGGCACAGATACGCAGTATTTT. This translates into CASSLLQGLEGTDTQYF.

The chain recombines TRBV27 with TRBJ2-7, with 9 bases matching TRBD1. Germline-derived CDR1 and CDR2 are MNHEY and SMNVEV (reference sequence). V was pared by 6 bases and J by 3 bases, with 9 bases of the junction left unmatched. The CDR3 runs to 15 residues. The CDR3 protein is CASRLEGQGNYEQYF. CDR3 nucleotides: TGTGCCAGCAGACTTGAGGGACAGGGTAACTACGAGCAGTACTTC.

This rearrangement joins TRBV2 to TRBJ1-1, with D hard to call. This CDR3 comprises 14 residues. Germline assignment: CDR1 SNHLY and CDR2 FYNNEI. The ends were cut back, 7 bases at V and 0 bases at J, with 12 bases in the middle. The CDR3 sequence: CASIRLGVNTEAFF. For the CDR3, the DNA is TGTGCCAGCATCCGGCTCGGGGTGAACACTGAAGCTTTCTTT.

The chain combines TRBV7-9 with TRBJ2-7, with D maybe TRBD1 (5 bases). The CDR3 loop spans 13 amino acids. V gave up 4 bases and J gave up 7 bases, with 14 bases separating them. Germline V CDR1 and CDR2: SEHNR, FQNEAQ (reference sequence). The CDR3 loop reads CASSWQGVDEQYF. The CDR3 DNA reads TGTGCCAGCAGCTGGCAGGGTGTGGATGAGCAGTACTTC.

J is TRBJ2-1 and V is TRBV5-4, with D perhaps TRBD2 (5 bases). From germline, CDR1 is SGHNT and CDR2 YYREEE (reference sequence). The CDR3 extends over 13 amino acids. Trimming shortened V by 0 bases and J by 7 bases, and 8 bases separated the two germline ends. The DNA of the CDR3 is TGTGCCAGCAGCTTGGTCTCGGGGAATGAGCAGTTCTTC. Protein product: CASSLVSGNEQFF.

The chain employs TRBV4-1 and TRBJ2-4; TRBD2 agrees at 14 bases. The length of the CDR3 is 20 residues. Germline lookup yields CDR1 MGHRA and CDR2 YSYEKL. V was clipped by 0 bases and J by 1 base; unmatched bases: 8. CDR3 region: CASSQDPGLAGAMAKNIQYF. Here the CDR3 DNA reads TGCGCCAGCAGCCAAGACCCGGGACTAGCGGGGGCGATGGCCAAAAACATTCAGTACTTC.

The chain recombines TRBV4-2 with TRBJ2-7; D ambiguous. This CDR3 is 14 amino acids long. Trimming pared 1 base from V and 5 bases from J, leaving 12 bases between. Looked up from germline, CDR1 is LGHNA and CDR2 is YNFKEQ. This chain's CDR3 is CASSQVRVEDEQYF. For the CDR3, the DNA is TGTGCCAGCAGCCAAGTCCGGGTTGAGGACGAGCAGTACTTC.

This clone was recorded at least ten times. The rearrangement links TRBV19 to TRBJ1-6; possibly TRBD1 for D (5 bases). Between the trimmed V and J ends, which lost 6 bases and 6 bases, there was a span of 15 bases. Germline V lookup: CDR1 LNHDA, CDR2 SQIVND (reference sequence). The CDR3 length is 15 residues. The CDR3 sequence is CASRGLLGGNSPLHF. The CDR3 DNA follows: TGTGCCAGTAGGGGCCTCCTGGGGGGTAATTCACCCCTCCACTTT.

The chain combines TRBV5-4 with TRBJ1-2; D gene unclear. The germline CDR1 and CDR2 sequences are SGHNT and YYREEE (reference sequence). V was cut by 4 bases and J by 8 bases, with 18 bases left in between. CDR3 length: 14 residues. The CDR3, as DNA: TGTGCCAGCAGCACTGAAAGGGAGCTTAGGGGCTACACCTTC. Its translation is CASSTERELRGYTF.

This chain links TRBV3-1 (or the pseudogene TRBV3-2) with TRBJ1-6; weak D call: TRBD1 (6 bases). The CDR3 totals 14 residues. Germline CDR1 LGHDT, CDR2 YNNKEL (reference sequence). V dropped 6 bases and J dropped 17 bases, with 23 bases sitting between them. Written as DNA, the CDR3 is TGTGCCAGCAGTCAGAACAGGGATTATCGGGGTATCCACTTT. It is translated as CASSQNRDYRGIHF.

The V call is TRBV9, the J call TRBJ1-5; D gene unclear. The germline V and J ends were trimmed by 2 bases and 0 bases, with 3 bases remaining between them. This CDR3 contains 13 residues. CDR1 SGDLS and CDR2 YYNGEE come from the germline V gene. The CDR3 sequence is CASSVSSNQPQHF. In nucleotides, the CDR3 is TGTGCCAGCAGCGTGAGTAGCAATCAGCCCCAGCATTTT.

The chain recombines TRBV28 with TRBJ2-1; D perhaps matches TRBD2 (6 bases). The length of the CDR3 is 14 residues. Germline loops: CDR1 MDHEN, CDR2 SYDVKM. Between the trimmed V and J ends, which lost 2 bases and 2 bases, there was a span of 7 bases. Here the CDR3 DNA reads TGTGCCAGCAGTTTAGGGGAGGCCTACAATGAGCAGTTCTTC. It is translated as CASSLGEAYNEQFF. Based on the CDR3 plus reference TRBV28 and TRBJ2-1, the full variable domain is DVKVTQSSRYLVKRTGEKVFLECVQDMDHENMFWYRQDPGLGLRLIYFSYDVKMKEKGDIPEGYSVSREKKERFSLILESASTNQTSMYLCASSLGEAYNEQFFGPGTRLTVL.

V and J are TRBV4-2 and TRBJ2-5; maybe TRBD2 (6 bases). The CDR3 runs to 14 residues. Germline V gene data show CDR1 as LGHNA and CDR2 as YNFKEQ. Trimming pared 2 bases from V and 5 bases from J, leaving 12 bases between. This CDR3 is CASSQPRGAETQYF. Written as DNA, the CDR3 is TGTGCCAGCAGCCAACCCCGCGGGGCGGAGACCCAGTACTTC.

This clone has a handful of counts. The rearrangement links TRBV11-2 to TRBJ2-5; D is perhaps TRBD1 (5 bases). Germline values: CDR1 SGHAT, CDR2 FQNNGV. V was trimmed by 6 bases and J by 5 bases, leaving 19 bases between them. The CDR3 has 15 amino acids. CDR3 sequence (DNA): TGTGCCAGCAGAGGAAGGCAGGGCGGATTGGAGACCCAGTACTTC. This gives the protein CASRGRQGGLETQYF.

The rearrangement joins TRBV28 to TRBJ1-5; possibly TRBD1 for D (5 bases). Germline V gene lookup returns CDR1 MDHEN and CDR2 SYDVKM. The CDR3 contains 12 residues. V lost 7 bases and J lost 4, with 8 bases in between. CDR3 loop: CASKQVNQPQHF. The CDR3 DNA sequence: TGTGCCAGCAAACAGGTAAATCAGCCCCAGCATTTT.

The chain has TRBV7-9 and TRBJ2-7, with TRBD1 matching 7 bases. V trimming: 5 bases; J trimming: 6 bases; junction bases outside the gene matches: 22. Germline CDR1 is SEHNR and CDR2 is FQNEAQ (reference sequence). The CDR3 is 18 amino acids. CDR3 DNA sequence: TGTGCCAGCAGCCAGGGGGATGGGCAGACTTTCCCTTCGTGCGAGCAGTACTTC. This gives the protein CASSQGDGQTFPSCEQYF.

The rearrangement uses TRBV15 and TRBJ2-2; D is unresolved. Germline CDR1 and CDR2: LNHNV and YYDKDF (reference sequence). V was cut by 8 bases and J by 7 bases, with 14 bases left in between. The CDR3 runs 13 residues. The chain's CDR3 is CATRDFIYGELFF. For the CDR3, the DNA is TGTGCCACCCGAGACTTCATTTACGGGGAGCTGTTTTTT.

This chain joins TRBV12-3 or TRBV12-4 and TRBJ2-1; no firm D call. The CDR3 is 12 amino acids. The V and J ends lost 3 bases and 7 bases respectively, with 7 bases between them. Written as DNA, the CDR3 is TGTGCCAGCAGTTTCTATAGTAATGAGCAGTTCTTC. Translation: CASSFYSNEQFF.

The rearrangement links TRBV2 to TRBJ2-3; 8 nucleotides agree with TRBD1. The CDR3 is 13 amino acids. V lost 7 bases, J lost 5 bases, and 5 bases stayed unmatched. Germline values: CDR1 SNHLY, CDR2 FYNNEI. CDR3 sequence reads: CASIRQGLDTQYF. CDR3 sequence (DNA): TGTGCCAGCATCCGACAGGGGCTAGATACGCAGTATTTT.

CDR3 coding DNA: TGTGCCAGCAGCCAAGAAAGCGGTGGAAACACCATATATTTT. It translates to CASSQESGGNTIYF. The chain combines TRBV3-1 (or the pseudogene TRBV3-2) with TRBJ1-3; D call uncertain. The V end lost 0 bases, the J end lost 3 bases, and 6 bases lay between the germline ends. Germline CDR1 reads LGHDT; CDR2 reads YNNKEL (reference sequence). The CDR3 spans 14 residues.

CDR3: CASSTTVYNGYTF. DNA of the CDR3: TGTGCCAGCAGCACCACAGTTTATAATGGCTACACCTTC. This sequence joins TRBV3-1 (or the pseudogene TRBV3-2) and TRBJ1-2; D gene uncertain. Germline V CDR1 and CDR2: LGHDT, YNNKEL (reference sequence). Trimming left V 5 bases short and J 6 bases short, with 13 bases between. This CDR3 contains 13 residues.

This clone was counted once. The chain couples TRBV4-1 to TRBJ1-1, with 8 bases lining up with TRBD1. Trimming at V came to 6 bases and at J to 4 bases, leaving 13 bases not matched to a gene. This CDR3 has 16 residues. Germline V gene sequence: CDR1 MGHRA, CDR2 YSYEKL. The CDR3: CASSLIRGLRPTEAFF. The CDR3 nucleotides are TGCGCCAGCAGTCTAATCAGGGGGCTACGTCCCACTGAAGCTTTCTTT.

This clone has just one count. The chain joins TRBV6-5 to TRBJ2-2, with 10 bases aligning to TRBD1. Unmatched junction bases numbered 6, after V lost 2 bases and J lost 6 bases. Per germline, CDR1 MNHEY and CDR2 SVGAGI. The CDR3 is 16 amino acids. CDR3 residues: CASSYVGQGFAGELFF. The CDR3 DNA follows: TGTGCCAGCAGTTACGTGGGACAGGGGTTCGCCGGGGAGCTGTTTTTT.

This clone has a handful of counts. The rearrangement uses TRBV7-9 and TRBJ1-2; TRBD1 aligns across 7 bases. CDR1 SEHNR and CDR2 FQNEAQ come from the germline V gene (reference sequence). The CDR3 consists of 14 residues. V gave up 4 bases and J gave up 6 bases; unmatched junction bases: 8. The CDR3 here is CASSSPSRGDGYTF. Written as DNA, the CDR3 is TGTGCCAGCAGCTCCCCTTCCAGGGGGGATGGCTACACCTTC.

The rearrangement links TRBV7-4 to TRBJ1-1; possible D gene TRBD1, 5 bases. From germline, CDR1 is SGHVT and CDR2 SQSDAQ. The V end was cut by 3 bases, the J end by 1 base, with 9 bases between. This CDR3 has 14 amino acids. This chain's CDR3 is CASSFRQTNTEAFF. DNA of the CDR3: TGTGCCAGCAGCTTTCGACAGACGAACACTGAAGCTTTCTTT.

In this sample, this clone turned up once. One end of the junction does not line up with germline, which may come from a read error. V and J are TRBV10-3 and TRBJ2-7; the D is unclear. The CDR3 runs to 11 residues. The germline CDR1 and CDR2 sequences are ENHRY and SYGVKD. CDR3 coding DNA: TGTGCCATCAGTGATCAGTGGAGCACTATGTTC. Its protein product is CAISDQWSTMF.